This paragraph covers one T cell receptor (beta chain) sequence. These data are taken from a study of OX40 agonist ivuxolimab in advanced cancers. Clones were read by immunoSEQ multiplex PCR, and TCRdb kept only the in-frame ones, dropping some. The sample contains tens of thousands of clones, roughly 86% of which appear only once. Autoimmune disease history or systemic immunosuppression meant exclusion. The CDR3 is made up of 12 amino acids. Germline values: CDR1 WNHNN, CDR2 SYGVQD (reference sequence). The germline V and J ends were trimmed by 6 bases and 2 bases, with 6 bases remaining between them.

This receptor was obtained from an adult with an advanced solid tumor such as melanoma, head and neck, liver or kidney cancer. Sample: CD4+ or CD8+ T cells sorted from blood, taken in a trial of the OX40 agonist ivuxolimab. The V call is TRBV10-1, the J call TRBJ2-3; D not resolved. CDR3 loop: CASSLSTDTQYF. The CDR3 DNA is TGCGCCAGCAGCCTCTCCACAGATACGCAGTATTTT.